This record looks at one TCR beta chain sequence and its context. What it recognizes is unknown. One end of the junction varies from germline; a read error may be responsible. Germline assignment: CDR1 SEHNR and CDR2 FQNEAQ (reference sequence). The CDR3 runs 15 residues. The library was built from about 0.4 ug RNA with molecular barcoded adaptors for alpha/delta and beta/gamma chains. TCRdb analysed the reads with MiXCR anew, one entry per CDR3 protein. The sample contains approximately 150,000 distinct CDR3 sequences, roughly an eighth of which appear only once. The record originates from a study of read filtering for tumor transcriptome and immune sequencing. The wider study: By R-ISS, stages I, II and III held around 8, 15 and 7 patients. IR-seq gave about 4.05 to 11 million TCR reads per sample; RNA-seq gave roughly 80 to 1273. Transcriptome libraries were built from DNase-treated RNA. Findings of the study overall: The sorted CD138-negative fraction was a mixed bone marrow immune population, not purified T cells.

Sequencing was performed on a population of CD138-negative cells sorted from bone marrow. The origin of this receptor is a donor at least 40 years old with multiple myeloma. The chain has TRBV7-9 and TRBJ2-1, with 7 bases that match TRBD2. In nucleotides, the CDR3 is TGTGCCAGCAGCTTAGAAGCGGGGCCCATCAATGGGCAGTTCTTC. It codes for CASSLEAGPINGQFF.